Presented here are 14 T cell receptor beta chains from one specimen sequenced in a study of a mutant IDH1 vaccine in newly diagnosed glioma. The sample's time point: week 11, during vaccination. Doses of 300 ug of mutant IDH1 20-mer peptide were given with topical imiquimod. Method: immunoSEQ multiplex PCR; TCRdb's copy keeps in-frame clones and lacks some. The table records roughly 25,000 clones, approximately 79% of them present only once. Their specific antigens are unknown. This specimen was PBMCs, taken from a glioma patient whose treatment included an IDH1 peptide vaccine. The receptor source for this set is a man aged 35-49 years with glioma.

The chain couples TRBV7-9 to TRBJ1-3, with a weak D call TRBD1 (6 bases). The CDR3 extends over 14 amino acids. Germline V gene sequence: CDR1 SEHNR, CDR2 FQNEAQ (reference sequence). The V end was cut by 3 bases, the J end by 0 bases, with 6 bases between. The CDR3: CASSLTGSGNTIYF. The CDR3 DNA sequence: TGTGCCAGCAGCTTGACAGGCTCTGGAAACACCATATATTTT.

This rearrangement joins TRBV11-2 to TRBJ2-5; no firm D call. The end of the DNA is better explained by TRBJ2-7, so the J call may be wrong. CDR3 length: 11 amino acids. Germline V gives CDR1 SGHAT, CDR2 FQNNGV. DNA for the CDR3: TGTGCCAGCAGCTGGGTCTACGAGCAGTACTTC. This sequence encodes CASSWVYEQYF.

This chain connects TRBV6-6 to TRBJ1-2, with TRBD1 matching 7 bases. Germline V lookup: CDR1 MNHNY, CDR2 SVGAGI (reference sequence). Unmatched junction bases numbered 3, after V lost 0 bases and J lost 8 bases. CDR3 size: 13 residues. As DNA, the CDR3 is TGTGCCAGCAGTTACTCGGGAGGGGGCGGCTACACCTTC. Amino acid sequence: CASSYSGGGGYTF.

The rearrangement links TRBV5-1 to TRBJ2-1; TRBD2 aligns across 10 bases. V lost 4 bases and J lost 2; bases outside the gene matches: 6. The CDR3 sequence is 16 residues long. Germline lookup yields CDR1 SGHRS and CDR2 YFSETQ. CDR3 bases: TGCGCCAGCAGCCCTTCCACTAGCGGGACCTACAATGAGCAGTTCTTC. This translates into CASSPSTSGTYNEQFF.

J is TRBJ2-2 and V is TRBV11-2; D not certain. V lost 5 bases and J 5 bases, leaving 9 bases between the germline ends. CDR1 and CDR2 (germline): SGHAT, FQNNGV. CDR3 size: 13 residues. CDR3 bases: TGTGCCAGCAGCGCCCAAAGGACCGGGGAGCTGTTTTTT. Its translation: CASSAQRTGELFF. Complete variable domain (other parts from reference TRBV11-2 and TRBJ2-2): EAGVAQSPRYKIIEKRQSVAFWCNPISGHATLYWYQQILGQGPKLLIQFQNNGVVDDSQLPKDRFSAERLKGVDSTLKIQPAKLEDSAVYLCASSAQRTGELFFGEGSRLTVL.

The chain has TRBV19 and TRBJ1-1; D is undetermined. The CDR3 extends over 14 amino acids. Between the trimmed V and J ends, which lost 4 bases and 3 bases, there was a span of 12 bases. Germline lookup yields CDR1 LNHDA and CDR2 SQIVND (reference sequence). This CDR3 is CASSRTPGDTEAFF. In nucleotides, the CDR3 is TGTGCCAGTAGTAGGACTCCAGGTGACACTGAAGCTTTCTTT. The complete variable domain, with remaining parts taken from reference TRBV19 and TRBJ1-1, reads DGGITQSPKYLFRKEGQNVTLSCEQNLNHDAMYWYRQDPGQGLRLIYYSQIVNDFQKGDIAEGYSVSREKKESFPLTVTSAQKNPTAFYLCASSRTPGDTEAFFGQGTRLTVV.

This clone was picked up one time. The chain links TRBV7-8 to TRBJ2-1; 7 positions agree with TRBD2. The junction had 19 bases not matched to a gene; V was cut back by 3 bases and J by 14 bases. The CDR3 is 16 residues long. Germline loops: CDR1 SGHVS, CDR2 FQNEAQ. The CDR3: CASSFNSDRRPRGEFF. The CDR3 DNA reads TGTGCCAGCAGCTTTAACTCGGATCGACGCCCCCGGGGGGAGTTCTTC. The variable domain in full, with the rest retrieved from reference TRBV7-8 and TRBJ2-1, is GAGVSQSPRYKVAKRGQDVALRCDPISGHVSLFWYQQALGQGPEFLTYFQNEAQLDKSGLPSDRFFAERPEGSVSTLKIQRTQQEDSAVYLCASSFNSDRRPRGEFFGPGTRLTVL.

V gene TRBV27 combines with J gene TRBJ1-1; D is uncertain. The CDR3 loop spans 13 amino acids. Germline V gene lookup returns CDR1 MNHEY and CDR2 SMNVEV (reference sequence). V lost 3 bases and J lost 7, with 12 bases in between. The CDR3 region is CASSFSVSSEAFF. Here the CDR3 DNA reads TGTGCCAGCAGTTTCTCAGTCTCCAGTGAAGCTTTCTTT.

The gene calls are TRBV2 and TRBJ1-1; possible D gene TRBD1, 6 bases. The V end lost 6 bases, the J end lost 7 bases, and 15 bases lay between the germline ends. The CDR3 consists of 13 residues. CDR1 and CDR2 from the germline V gene are SNHLY and FYNNEI. In DNA, the CDR3 is TGTGCCAGCAGGGGTCAGGGGCTGAATGAAGCTTTCTTT. It codes for CASRGQGLNEAFF. Based on the CDR3 plus reference TRBV2 and TRBJ1-1, the full variable domain is EPEVTQTPSHQVTQMGQEVILRCVPISNHLYFYWYRQILGQKVEFLVSFYNNEISEKSEIFDDQFSVERPDGSNFTLKIRSTKLEDSAMYFCASRGQGLNEAFFGQGTRLTVV.

This chain uses TRBV7-2 with TRBJ2-2; D remains unclear. Germline loops: CDR1 SGHTA, CDR2 FQGNSA. The CDR3 is 14 residues long. Trimming removed 4 bases from V and 4 bases from J, with 10 bases in between. CDR3 nucleotides: TGTGCCAGCAGCTCTCAAGCCCGCACCGGGGAGCTGTTTTTT. Protein sequence: CASSSQARTGELFF.

V and J are TRBV11-2 and TRBJ1-1, with D perhaps TRBD1 (5 bases). Germline values: CDR1 SGHAT, CDR2 FQNNGV. V was cut by 5 bases and J by 1 base, with 11 bases left in between. The CDR3 runs 14 residues. The CDR3 spells CASSPGWANTEAFF. The CDR3 coding sequence is TGTGCCAGCAGCCCAGGGTGGGCGAACACTGAAGCTTTCTTT.

The chain joins TRBV13 to TRBJ2-1, with D uncertain. V gave up 5 bases and J gave up 7 bases, with 9 bases separating them. Germline V gene lookup returns CDR1 PRHDT and CDR2 FYEKMQ (reference sequence). CDR3 size: 12 residues. In DNA, the CDR3 is TGTGCCAGCAGCAAAGACCCGAATGAGCAGTTCTTC. The encoded protein is CASSKDPNEQFF.

V gene TRBV7-2 combines with J gene TRBJ2-1; tentative D call: TRBD2 (6 bases). V was shortened by 5 bases and J by 7 bases, with 18 bases between the two germline ends. The CDR3 is 15 amino acids. The germline gives CDR1 SGHTA, CDR2 FQGNSA. CDR3 DNA sequence: TGTGCCAGCAGCGCCCCCCCCGGGACTCAGAATGAGCAGTTCTTC. Protein sequence: CASSAPPGTQNEQFF.

V and J are TRBV30 and TRBJ1-6; 9 bases fit TRBD1. Trimming at V came to 0 bases and at J to 14 bases, leaving 8 bases not matched to a gene. There are 14 residues in the CDR3. The germline V gene has CDR1 GTSNPN and CDR2 SVGIG (reference sequence). The CDR3 bases are TGTGCCTGGAGTGTAAGGGGACAGGGAGTTTCCCTCCACTTT. The encoded protein is CAWSVRGQGVSLHF. The full variable domain, in which reference TRBV30 and TRBJ1-6 provide the parts outside the CDR3, is SQTIHQWPATLVQPVGSPLSLECTVEGTSNPNLYWYRQAAGRGLQLLFYSVGIGQISSEVPQNLSASRPQDRQFILSSKKLLLSDSGFYLCAWSVRGQGVSLHFGNGTRLTVT.